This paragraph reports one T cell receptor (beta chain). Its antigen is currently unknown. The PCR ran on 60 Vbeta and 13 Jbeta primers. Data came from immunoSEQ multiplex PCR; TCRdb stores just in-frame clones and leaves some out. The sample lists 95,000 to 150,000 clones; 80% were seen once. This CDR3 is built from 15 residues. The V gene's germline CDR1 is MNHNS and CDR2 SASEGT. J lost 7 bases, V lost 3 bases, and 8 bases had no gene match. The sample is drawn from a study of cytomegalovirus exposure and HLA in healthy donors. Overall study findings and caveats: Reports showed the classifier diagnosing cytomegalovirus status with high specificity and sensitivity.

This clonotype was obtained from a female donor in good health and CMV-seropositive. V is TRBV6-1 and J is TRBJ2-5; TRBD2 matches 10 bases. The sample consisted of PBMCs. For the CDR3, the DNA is TGTGCCAGCAGTGAGAGCGGGGGGGCCGGGTGGACCCAGTACTTC. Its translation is CASSESGGAGWTQYF.